A selection of T cell receptor beta chains follows, all from one sample in a study of blood T cell repertoires in COVID-19. Assay used: immunoSEQ multiplex PCR; TCRdb lists only in-frame clones, some missing. Among 200,000 to 300,000 clones listed, about 85% were seen once. Sequencing was carried out using peripheral blood. Receptor source: a man in his 60s who had recovered from COVID-19. Both conserved end residues are part of each CDR3. D genes are given only for firm matches. Size values are once, few and many counts, or a class for expanded clones, and some rows have none.

clone_size | d_call | j_call | v_call | cdr3_aa | cdr3_nt
- | TRBD2 | TRBJ2-5 | TRBV5-4 | CASSLGWQGGETQYF | TGTGCCAGCAGCTTGGGTTGGCAGGGAGGGGAGACCCAGTACTTC
- | TRBD1 | TRBJ1-1 | TRBV5-6 | CASSPIPRTGGTEAFF | TGTGCCAGCAGCCCCATCCCCAGGACAGGGGGAACTGAAGCTTTCTTT
- | TRBD1 | TRBJ2-6 | TRBV7-8 | CASSLEGDRVPLVGANVLTF | TGTGCCAGCAGCTTAGAAGGGGACAGAGTACCTCTGGTTGGGGCCAACGTCCTGACTTTC
- | TRBD1 | TRBJ1-2 | TRBV6-6 | CASSQGMTGYQAHGYTF | TGTGCCAGCAGTCAGGGGATGACAGGGTATCAAGCCCATGGCTACACCTTC
- | - | TRBJ1-5 | TRBV12-5 | CASGLVLPGGPKPQHF | TGTGCTAGTGGTTTGGTACTCCCGGGGGGGCCGAAGCCCCAGCATTTT
- | - | TRBJ1-2 | TRBV3-1/TRBV3-2 | CASMNSRNYGYTF | TGTGCCAGCATGAACAGCCGAAACTATGGCTACACCTTC
- | TRBD2 | TRBJ2-3 | TRBV3-1/TRBV3-2 | CASSPGLAVTDTQYF | TGTGCCAGCAGCCCGGGACTAGCCGTCACAGATACGCAGTATTTT
- | - | TRBJ1-2 | TRBV18 | CASSPGTARNGYTF | TGTGCCAGCTCACCTGGGACTGCGAGAAATGGCTACACCTTC
once | - | TRBJ2-2 | TRBV7-2 | CASSLGVGHSSNTGELFF | TGTGCCAGCAGCTTAGGAGTGGGGCACTCTTCGAACACCGGGGAGCTGTTTTTT
- | TRBD2 | TRBJ2-1 | TRBV6-5 | CASSGSGLADNEQFF | TGTGCCAGCAGCGGATCGGGACTAGCGGATAATGAGCAGTTCTTC
few | - | TRBJ1-5 | TRBV9 | CASSEGVGFNQPQHF | TGTGCCAGCAGCGAGGGGGTAGGGTTCAATCAGCCCCAGCATTTT
- | TRBD2 | TRBJ2-7 | TRBV5-1 | CASSLAPAGGSYEQYF | TGCGCCAGCAGCTTGGCCCCGGCGGGGGGCTCCTACGAGCAGTACTTC
- | - | TRBJ2-5 | TRBV12-1 | CASSLDRRLAGGPSETQYF | TGTGCCAGCAGCTTGGACAGGAGGTTAGCGGGGGGGCCGTCTGAGACCCAGTACTTC
- | - | TRBJ1-5 | TRBV7-3 | CASSSRYLAGRDSNQPQHF | TGTGCCAGCAGCTCCCGTTACCTTGCAGGGCGAGATAGCAATCAGCCCCAGCATTTT
- | TRBD2 | TRBJ2-4 | TRBV7-2 | CASSLVTPTETAGGDIQYF | TGTGCCAGCAGCTTAGTTACCCCCACGGAGACAGCGGGGGGGGACATTCAGTACTTC
- | - | TRBJ1-4 | TRBV15 | CATSRVQGIATNEKLFF | TGTGCCACCAGCAGAGTTCAGGGTATCGCAACTAATGAAAAACTGTTTTTT
- | TRBD2 | TRBJ2-1 | TRBV3-1/TRBV3-2 | CASSQYSGGANNEQFF | TGTGCCAGCAGCCAATATAGCGGGGGGGCGAACAATGAGCAGTTCTTC